The present T cell receptor beta chain was sequenced within a study of blood T cell repertoires in COVID-19. Per the authors' pipeline: Reference gene primer amplification yielded estimated nucleated cell counts. The protocol was immunoSEQ multiplex PCR, while the TCRdb copy is restricted to in-frame clones and leaves out a portion. The V and J calls and clone size are taken from that table; D and trimming were inferred from the DNA. Here the sample spans approximately 190,000 clones, roughly 80% being singletons. The CDR3 sequence is 17 residues long. From germline, CDR1 is SGHTA and CDR2 FQGTGA. Trimming took off 1 base at V and 0 bases at J, with 13 bases between the two ends.

Sequencing used peripheral blood. The chain is built from TRBV7-3 and TRBJ2-1; D perhaps matches TRBD2 (6 bases). This TCR was sampled from a man aged 55 to 70 with acute or convalescent COVID-19. The CDR3 sequence is CASSLSIGGSSYNEQFF. In nucleotides, the CDR3 is TGTGCCAGCAGCTTAAGTATCGGGGGAAGCTCCTACAATGAGCAGTTCTTC.